Shown below are 32 T cell receptor beta chains from a single sample sequenced in a study of OX40 agonist ivuxolimab in advanced cancers. This table comes from immunoSEQ multiplex PCR, and its TCRdb copy is limited to in-frame clones, with some not included. The table records approximately 76,000 clones, 86% of them present only once. The sample here was CD4+ or CD8+ T cells sorted from blood, taken in a trial of the OX40 agonist ivuxolimab. The receptors shown here come from an adult with an advanced solid tumor such as melanoma, head and neck, liver or kidney cancer.

This sequence joins TRBV7-6 and TRBJ2-1, with 13 nucleotides matching TRBD2. The V gene's germline CDR1 is SGHVS and CDR2 FNYEAQ. After removal of 6 bases from V and 0 bases from J, the junction contained 5 bases not matched to a gene. This CDR3 is built from 17 residues. CDR3 bases: TGTGCCAGCAGGCGGACTAGCGGGGGTAGCTCCTACAATGAGCAGTTCTTC. Its translation: CASRRTSGGSSYNEQFF.

V is TRBV28 and J is TRBJ1-2; 12 bases align to TRBD1. The germline V gene has CDR1 MDHEN and CDR2 SYDVKM. The V gene end was trimmed by 3 bases and the J gene end by 3 bases; junction bases not matched to a gene: 11. The CDR3 runs to 18 residues. Here the CDR3 reads CASSFRPGQGARDYGYTF. The DNA for the CDR3 is TGTGCCAGCAGTTTCCGTCCGGGACAGGGGGCGCGGGACTATGGCTACACCTTC.

The sample holds one count of this clone. The chain recombines TRBV13 with TRBJ2-1; the match to TRBD2 covers 12 bases. Trimming took 2 bases from V and 1 from J; bases not matched to a gene: 3. The CDR3 runs 17 residues. Germline loops: CDR1 PRHDT, CDR2 FYEKMQ (reference sequence). The CDR3, as DNA: TGTGCCAGCAGCTTACGCCTAGCGGGAGGGTCCTACAATGAGCAGTTCTTC. Protein sequence: CASSLRLAGGSYNEQFF.

V and J are TRBV5-1 and TRBJ1-1; no reliable D call. The CDR3 is made up of 13 amino acids. With 3 bases removed from V and 8 bases from J, the gap between germline ends came to 14 bases. Germline CDR1 SGHRS, CDR2 YFSETQ. CDR3 sequence reads: CASSSSLLREAFF. In DNA, the CDR3 is TGCGCCAGCAGCTCATCCCTTCTGAGGGAAGCTTTCTTT.

The chain uses TRBV5-1 and TRBJ2-5; no clear D. There are 11 residues in the CDR3. Germline-derived CDR1 and CDR2 are SGHRS and YFSETQ. V was pared by 3 bases and J by 4 bases, with 4 bases between. The CDR3 loop is CASSSGETQYF. The CDR3 DNA follows: TGCGCCAGCAGCTCCGGAGAGACCCAGTACTTC.

In this sample, this clone turned up once. The chain joins TRBV19 to TRBJ2-1; a possible D gene is TRBD1 (5 bases). CDR1 LNHDA and CDR2 SQIVND come from the germline V gene (reference sequence). The CDR3 is made up of 16 amino acids. V lost 2 bases and J lost 5, with 16 bases in between. CDR3 bases: TGTGCCAGTAGTATATTCTCCAGTAGGACAAACAATGAGCAGTTCTTC. Translated, it gives CASSIFSSRTNNEQFF.

V is TRBV10-3 and J is TRBJ1-1; D is perhaps TRBD1 (6 bases). V shed 5 bases and J shed 0 bases, with 13 bases lying between them. Germline loops: CDR1 ENHRY, CDR2 SYGVKD. This CDR3 has 15 residues. In DNA, the CDR3 is TGTGCCATCAGTAGGACAGAACACATGAACACTGAAGCTTTCTTT. Protein: CAISRTEHMNTEAFF.

The chain uses TRBV28 and TRBJ2-1, with TRBD1 matching 9 bases. Losses at the gene ends were 4 bases for V and 6 bases for J; bases not matched to a gene: 10. Per the germline V gene, CDR1 is MDHEN and CDR2 is SYDVKM. This CDR3 contains 16 residues. CDR3 sequence reads: CASSSNRGRARNEQFF. CDR3 DNA: TGTGCCAGCAGTTCCAACAGGGGGCGGGCCCGCAATGAGCAGTTCTTC.

This chain connects TRBV18 to TRBJ1-2; 11 bases agree with TRBD1. V lost 3 bases, J lost 3 bases, and 3 bases stayed unmatched. The V gene's germline CDR1 is KGHSH and CDR2 LQKENI. The CDR3 loop spans 15 amino acids. The chain's CDR3 is CASSPRDRGYYGYTF. The CDR3 DNA reads as TGTGCCAGCTCACCCCGGGACAGGGGGTACTATGGCTACACCTTC. Full variable domain (outside the CDR3, taken from reference TRBV18 and TRBJ1-2): NAGVMQNPRHLVRRRGQEARLRCSPMKGHSHVYWYRQLPEEGLKFMVYLQKENIIDESGMPKERFSAEFPKEGPSILRIQQVVRGDSAAYFCASSPRDRGYYGYTFGSGTRLTVV.

This clone was detected only a few times. The rearrangement uses TRBV5-1 and TRBJ1-4, with D perhaps matching TRBD1 (5 bases). Per germline, CDR1 SGHRS and CDR2 YFSETQ. This CDR3 contains 15 residues. Trimming shortened V by 2 bases and J by 5 bases, and 13 bases separated the two germline ends. The DNA of the CDR3 is TGCGCCAGCAGCTTAACAGGAGCTCAAAATGAAAAACTGTTTTTT. Translated, it gives CASSLTGAQNEKLFF.

This chain uses TRBV7-9 with TRBJ1-2; D might be TRBD1 (5 bases). Germline V gives CDR1 SEHNR, CDR2 FQNEAQ (reference sequence). This CDR3 has 15 residues. V shed 1 base and J shed 8 bases, with 17 bases lying between them. CDR3 nucleotides: TGTGCCAGCAGCTTAGAAGTAGGGGCGGAGGGGGGCTACACCTTC. It yields the protein CASSLEVGAEGGYTF.

This rearrangement joins TRBV5-1 to TRBJ2-1, with 8 bases fitting TRBD1. CDR3 length: 15 residues. The trim removed 4 bases at V and 12 bases at J, leaving 15 bases unmatched. The germline CDR1 and CDR2 sequences are SGHRS and YFSETQ. For the CDR3, the DNA is TGCGCCAGCAGCCGTACCTCAGGGGGCGGTCTACGGCAGTTCTTC. Encoded protein: CASSRTSGGGLRQFF.

This chain joins TRBV29-1 and TRBJ2-1; 12 bases are shared with TRBD2. Germline V gives CDR1 SQVTM, CDR2 ANQGSEA. The CDR3 is made up of 14 amino acids. The V segment lost 4 bases and the J segment 8 bases; nucleotides outside the gene matches: 6. For the CDR3, the DNA is TGCAGCGTTGGCCTAGCGGGGGGGCCGGATGAGCAGTTCTTC. Protein sequence: CSVGLAGGPDEQFF.

J is TRBJ2-1 and V is TRBV9, with TRBD2 identical over 7 bases. Germline trimming cut 0 bases from V and 5 bases from J; bases unmatched to any gene: 8. The V gene's germline CDR1 is SGDLS and CDR2 YYNGEE. The CDR3 is 16 residues long. CDR3 region: CASSVGGSGSHNEQFF. CDR3 DNA: TGTGCCAGCAGCGTAGGGGGTAGCGGGTCACACAATGAGCAGTTCTTC.

The CDR3 sequence is CASSLVDRDHGYTF. The CDR3, as DNA: TGTGCCAGCAGCTTGGTCGACAGGGACCATGGCTACACCTTC. The genes are TRBV5-6 and TRBJ1-2, with TRBD1 identical over 7 bases. The CDR3 length is 14 residues. Germline loops: CDR1 SGHDT, CDR2 YYEEEE. The ends lost 0 bases at V and 6 bases at J; junction bases unmatched: 5.

This clone was seen only once. The chain links TRBV6-1 to TRBJ1-1; TRBD1 aligns across 7 bases. V lost 7 bases to trimming and J lost 1 base; unmatched junction nucleotides: 6. The CDR3 has 14 residues. Germline values: CDR1 MNHNS, CDR2 SASEGT. The CDR3: CASTRTGSNTEAFF. As DNA, the CDR3 is TGTGCCAGCACCCGGACAGGATCGAACACTGAAGCTTTCTTT.

This clone was seen just once. CDR3 nucleotides: TGTGCCAGCAGCGTAGCTGGGGGGGGCAGTTACTCTGGAAACACCATATATTTT. This gives the protein CASSVAGGGSYSGNTIYF. V usage is TRBV9 and J usage is TRBJ1-3; TRBD1 is a possible D gene (6 bases). Trimming cost V 0 bases and J 0 bases, with 16 bases left between them. The germline CDR1 and CDR2 sequences are SGDLS and YYNGEE. This CDR3 is 18 amino acids long.

A word on this clone: Distinct nucleotide sequences in the sample also encode this CDR3. This chain connects TRBV6-5 to TRBJ1-4; no definite D call. The CDR3 has 13 residues. Trimming left V 0 bases short and J 4 bases short, with 3 bases between. Germline-derived CDR1 and CDR2 are MNHEY and SVGAGI. The CDR3 protein is CASSYSGNEKLFF. The CDR3 DNA reads TGTGCCAGCAGTTACTCGGGTAATGAAAAACTGTTTTTT.

This chain connects TRBV28 to TRBJ2-1; TRBD2 is a possible D gene (5 bases). The CDR3 sequence is 14 residues long. Germline V CDR1 and CDR2: MDHEN, SYDVKM. V was clipped by 3 bases and J by 9 bases, with 15 bases between them. In DNA form, the CDR3 reads TGTGCCAGCAGTTTTGGATCGGGGTTGGGTGAGCAGTTCTTC. It specifies CASSFGSGLGEQFF.

This clone has more than one count but fewer than ten. The V and J genes are TRBV18 and TRBJ2-6; 8 bases fit TRBD1. This CDR3 is 19 amino acids long. Germline loops: CDR1 KGHSH, CDR2 LQKENI. Losses at the gene ends were 3 bases for V and 0 bases for J; bases not matched to a gene: 10. In nucleotides, the CDR3 is TGTGCCAGCTCACCGTCACAGGGGGTCTTTAGCTCTGGGGCCAACGTCCTGACTTTC. This translates into CASSPSQGVFSSGANVLTF.

The chain is built from TRBV19 and TRBJ1-1, with TRBD1 identical over 8 bases. The germline V gene has CDR1 LNHDA and CDR2 SQIVND (reference sequence). The CDR3 covers 13 residues. Trimming cost V 5 bases and J 11 bases; bases outside gene matches: 10. DNA for the CDR3: TGTGCCAGTAGTCCCGCTCCGACAGGGGAGGCTTTCTTT. Translating it yields CASSPAPTGEAFF.

The rearrangement uses TRBV4-1 and TRBJ1-1; a weak D match, TRBD1 (5 bases). The CDR3 loop spans 15 amino acids. V gave up 3 bases and J gave up 5 bases, with 16 bases separating them. CDR1 and CDR2 (germline): MGHRA, YSYEKL. CDR3 DNA sequence: TGCGCCAGCAGCCACGTCGACAGTCGGAGGACTGAAGCTTTCTTT. Encoded protein: CASSHVDSRRTEAFF.

The chain has TRBV6-1 and TRBJ1-6; 12 positions agree with TRBD1. The junction had 7 bases not matched to a gene; V was cut back by 4 bases and J by 9 bases. CDR1 and CDR2 (germline): MNHNS, SASEGT. This CDR3 is built from 16 residues. The CDR3 DNA follows: TGTGCCAGCAGTGGGCCCGGGACAGGGGGCGGTTCACCCCTCCACTTT. Encoded protein: CASSGPGTGGGSPLHF.

The chain joins TRBV5-1 to TRBJ2-7; TRBD1 aligns across 9 bases. Unmatched junction bases numbered 7, after V lost 4 bases and J lost 5 bases. Per the germline V gene, CDR1 is SGHRS and CDR2 is YFSETQ. This CDR3 is 14 amino acids long. CDR3 sequence: CASSLDRGRDEQYF. The DNA for the CDR3 is TGCGCCAGCAGCCTAGACAGGGGGAGGGACGAGCAGTACTTC.

For this clone: The CDR3 does not close with the conserved phenylalanine or tryptophan, likely indicating a read error. The rearrangement joins TRBV9 to TRBJ2-7; 7 bases match TRBD1. The germline V gene has CDR1 SGDLS and CDR2 YYNGEE. CDR3 length: 14 amino acids. Unmatched junction bases numbered 6, after V lost 4 bases and J lost 2 bases. CDR3: CASSPRDRAYEQYL. The CDR3, as DNA: TGTGCCAGCAGCCCCAGGGACAGAGCCTACGAGCAGTACCTC.

The CDR3 loop is CASSPNEGMEETQYF. CDR3 coding DNA: TGTGCCAGCAGCCCTAACGAAGGGATGGAGGAGACCCAGTACTTC. This chain joins TRBV7-6 and TRBJ2-5, with D hard to call. Trimming stripped 5 bases from V and 5 bases from J, with 18 bases between. The CDR3 totals 15 residues. Germline lookup yields CDR1 SGHVS and CDR2 FNYEAQ.

This CDR3 reads CASSYRANTEAFF. The CDR3 nucleotides are TGTGCCAGCAGTTACAGGGCGAACACTGAAGCTTTCTTT. This rearrangement joins TRBV27 to TRBJ1-1, with D perhaps TRBD1 (6 bases). CDR3 length equals 13 residues. Trimming took 4 bases from V and 1 from J, leaving 7 bases between them. CDR1 is MNHEY and CDR2 is SMNVEV in the germline V gene (reference sequence).

V usage is TRBV6-4 and J usage is TRBJ1-1; D is undetermined. The V gene's germline CDR1 is MRHNA and CDR2 SNTAGT. This CDR3 contains 14 residues. V was cut by 3 bases and J by 3 bases, with 11 bases left in between. CDR3 bases: TGTGCCAGCAGTGAGACCTTTAAGGACACTGAAGCTTTCTTT. Translation: CASSETFKDTEAFF.

The chain recombines TRBV13 with TRBJ2-1, with 13 bases that match TRBD2. Germline V gene sequence: CDR1 PRHDT, CDR2 FYEKMQ (reference sequence). The CDR3 loop spans 19 amino acids. Trimming took 4 bases from V and 1 from J; bases not matched to a gene: 10. The CDR3 here is CASSSGLAGVTTSYNEQFF. The CDR3 DNA is TGTGCCAGCAGCTCCGGACTAGCGGGAGTGACGACTTCCTACAATGAGCAGTTCTTC.

The rearrangement uses TRBV7-2 and TRBJ2-3; D remains ambiguous. The CDR3 is made up of 12 amino acids. With 5 bases removed from V and 4 bases from J, the gap between germline ends came to 7 bases. Germline CDR1 reads SGHTA; CDR2 reads FQGNSA. This CDR3 is CASSANSDTQYF. The CDR3 DNA reads TGTGCCAGCAGCGCGAATTCAGATACGCAGTATTTT.

The V gene is TRBV5-4, the J gene TRBJ2-3, with a tentative D call TRBD2 (5 bases). The CDR3 length is 15 residues. Per germline, CDR1 SGHNT and CDR2 YYREEE (reference sequence). Trimming removed 4 bases from V and 0 bases from J, with 12 bases in between. The CDR3 nucleotides read TGTGCCAGCAGCCGGATAGCGACTAGCACAGATACGCAGTATTTT. This translates into CASSRIATSTDTQYF. Full variable domain (outside the CDR3, taken from reference TRBV5-4 and TRBJ2-3): ETGVTQSPTHLIKTRGQQVTLRCSSQSGHNTVSWYQQALGQGPQFIFQYYREEENGRGNFPPRFSGLQFPNYSSELNVNALELDDSALYLCASSRIATSTDTQYFGPGTRLTVL.

This sequence joins TRBV7-2 and TRBJ2-5, with 9 bases fitting TRBD1. CDR1 and CDR2 from the germline V gene are SGHTA and FQGNSA. With V trimmed by 1 base and J by 3 bases, 6 bases remained unmatched. The CDR3 consists of 16 residues. CDR3 protein: CASSLDVGTGKETQYF. In DNA, the CDR3 is TGTGCCAGCAGCTTAGATGTTGGGACAGGGAAAGAGACCCAGTACTTC.